This T cell receptor beta chain was sequenced in a study of blood T cell repertoires in COVID-19. The overall study: COVID-19 samples from acute and convalescent phases originated in the United States, Italy and Spain. Nucleic acid was either cDNA or gDNA, and it came from T cells, B-cell-depleted T cells, or PBMCs.

The CDR3 totals 15 residues. V was cut by 1 base and J by 6 bases, with 16 bases left in between. Germline V gene lookup returns CDR1 SGHDT and CDR2 YYEEEE. The sample holds many counts of this clone. Authors' methods: Amplification from reference gene primers served as the basis for estimated nucleated cell counts. The assay was immunoSEQ multiplex PCR, and TCRdb's table has in-frame clones only and misses some. V, J and clone size are taken as reported in that table, and D and trimming were inferred from the DNA itself. The data hold about 60,000 clones, with 72% observed a single time. The Seattle patients joined while their infection was active and were tracked longitudinally afterward.

V usage is TRBV5-6 and J usage is TRBJ1-1; possibly TRBD1 for D (5 bases). The sequenced material came from peripheral blood. This receptor was obtained from a woman aged 70-85 years with COVID-19, enrolled during active disease. This CDR3 is CASSLFPGRTSEAFF. Here the CDR3 DNA reads TGTGCCAGCAGCTTGTTTCCAGGGCGGACGTCTGAAGCTTTCTTT.